These T cell receptor beta chains were read from a single sample in a study of PD-1 blockade in mismatch repair-deficient tumors. TCRdb keeps only in-frame clones here, not all; method: immunoSEQ multiplex PCR. This table has 14,000 or so clones, around 80% appearing once. The antigens these receptors bind are not known. The sequences come from cells cultured in vitro, collected from a patient treated with pembrolizumab. The receptors here all came from an adult with mismatch repair-deficient cancer. Each CDR3 is given without its conserved first and last residue.

len | j_gene | v_gene | CDR3aa
12 | TRBJ1-5 | TRBV2 | ASSGQGLRQPQH
13 | TRBJ2-5 | TRBV6-5 | ASSGTSGSQETQY
12 | TRBJ2-7 | TRBV5-1 | ASSLSQGTYEQY
14 | TRBJ2-1 | TRBV4-1 | ASSQGHRGLYNEQF
13 | TRBJ2-2 | TRBV9 | ASSVDIGATGELF
14 | TRBJ2-1 | TRBV10-1 | ASSDLAGGPSNEQF
13 | TRBJ2-3 | TRBV29-1 | SVERDSGHTDTQY
11 | TRBJ2-2 | TRBV6-1 | ASSSGPWEELF
10 | TRBJ2-7 | TRBV6-5 | ATNGRGPEQY
10 | TRBJ2-3 | TRBV5-1 | ASLSPADTQY
11 | TRBJ2-7 | TRBV14 | ASSQDLDLEQY
13 | TRBJ2-7 | TRBV30 | AWTHWASGTYEQY
12 | TRBJ1-4 | TRBV5-1 | ASSLGQGAEKLF
14 | TRBJ2-7 | TRBV29-1 | SVEDRLAGGSLEQY
12 | TRBJ1-5 | TRBV7-2 | ASSFGTAVGPQH
13 | TRBJ1-5 | TRBV7-2 | ASSQEMRGNQPQH
10 | TRBJ2-7 | TRBV6-1 | ASAVSSYEQY
13 | TRBJ2-3 | TRBV7-6 | ASSPQSGNTDTQY
11 | TRBJ1-1 | TRBV28 | ASILQGNTEAF
11 | TRBJ2-7 | TRBV5-1 | ASSLTFTYEQY
14 | TRBJ1-5 | TRBV18 | ASSPLGGLGRQPQH
15 | TRBJ2-3 | TRBV5-1 | ASSLEGTGGLPDTQY
11 | TRBJ2-7 | TRBV19 | ASSMAGAYEQY
10 | TRBJ2-7 | TRBV7-9 | ASSSGQLEQY
14 | TRBJ2-6 | TRBV4-1 | ASSQDLAVGANVLT
12 | TRBJ2-7 | TRBV28 | ASRDPGGVYEQY
14 | TRBJ2-1 | TRBV10-3 | AISEGAGGTYNEQF
12 | TRBJ2-3 | TRBV11-2 | ASSLDVLAGTQY
12 | TRBJ2-2 | TRBV15 | ATHAGDGTGELF
15 | TRBJ2-1 | TRBV28 | ASSLLGGRVRDNEQF
15 | TRBJ1-2 | TRBV9 | ASSVAGWTGGNYGYT
15 | TRBJ2-2 | TRBV18 | ASSLGPGASGTGELF
16 | TRBJ2-7 | TRBV19 | ASRRTGLGPGVQYEQY
11 | TRBJ1-2 | TRBV6-5 | ASSYQGNYGYT
15 | TRBJ2-7 | TRBV19 | ASSKGLAASSSYEQY
15 | TRBJ2-1 | TRBV14 | ASSRRAAGTPTNEQF
11 | TRBJ2-5 | TRBV5-1 | ASSRGLQETQY
12 | TRBJ2-7 | TRBV9 | ASSAGTGLHEQY
11 | TRBJ2-1 | TRBV30 | AWSSVAGGIEF
11 | TRBJ1-2 | TRBV7-2 | ASSSGIYYGYT
15 | TRBJ1-1 | TRBV7-8 | ASGDRQGWNMNTEAF
12 | TRBJ2-2 | TRBV2 | ASNGAGQPGELF
13 | TRBJ2-3 | TRBV5-1 | ASSTSGSSTDTQY
11 | TRBJ2-1 | TRBV6-1 | ASSDTLILRQF
13 | TRBJ1-5 | TRBV27 | ASSRDRDSNQPQH
10 | TRBJ1-1 | TRBV5-6 | ASSFRGPEAF
10 | TRBJ1-5 | TRBV28 | ASSTGGEPQH
15 | TRBJ2-7 | TRBV10-2 | ASSEPRLAGGTYEQY
15 | TRBJ1-1 | TRBV19 | ASSIEIEGRVNTEAF
13 | TRBJ2-7 | TRBV27 | ASRLGSGNDYEQY
13 | TRBJ2-1 | TRBV9 | ASSVGGLSYNEQF
14 | TRBJ2-2 | TRBV7-6 | ASSLAQGGDTGELF
11 | TRBJ1-3 | TRBV6-6 | AGSTGSGNTIY
17 | TRBJ2-7 | TRBV14 | ASSQGQGTSGKLIYEQY
13 | TRBJ1-2 | TRBV7-9 | ASSLGPAGAGGYT
14 | TRBJ2-7 | TRBV28 | ASSPTGAPLSYEQY